The TCR beta chain described here comes from a study of immune heterogeneity within non-small cell lung tumors. Looking at the study overall: Of the tumors, several were squamous cell, 9 to 10 non-squamous, and 1 not otherwise specified.

Per sample, about 600 ng of bulk tumor genomic DNA was the template used. Taken during surgery, several biopsies per primary tumor were spaced as far apart as possible within the tumor mass. With untreated, newly diagnosed non-small cell lung cancer, the patients went on to undergo curative surgery. Samples were obtained from newly diagnosed non-small cell lung cancer patients who were having surgery with curative intent. Amplifying TCR beta CDR3 involved multiplex PCR carried out with 32 V and 13 J primers. TCRdb used MiXCR to reprocess the multiplex PCR reads, holding one entry per CDR3 protein. This table holds around 2,900 distinct CDR3 sequences, roughly 21% found once. Unmatched junction bases numbered 15, after V lost 5 bases and J lost 3 bases. CDR3 length equals 18 residues. Germline CDR1 is MNHNS and CDR2 is SASEGT. This clonotype is medium-sized within its sample. Its specificity is unknown.

Whole-study results and caveats: A moderate but significant correlation was found, linking local T-cell clonality with local tumor mutational burden (R approximately 0.36). Identical dominant CDR3 beta clonotypes recurred across tumor sites within a patient, alongside site-unique high-frequency clones.

The V gene is TRBV6-1, the J gene TRBJ2-2; 7 nucleotides align to TRBD1. Sequencing input: lung tumor tissue. The TCR was taken from a man in his sixties with non-small cell lung cancer. CDR3: CASSYPTKGAIDTGELFF. For the CDR3, the DNA is TGTGCCAGCAGTTACCCCACTAAGGGGGCCATAGACACCGGGGAGCTGTTTTTT.